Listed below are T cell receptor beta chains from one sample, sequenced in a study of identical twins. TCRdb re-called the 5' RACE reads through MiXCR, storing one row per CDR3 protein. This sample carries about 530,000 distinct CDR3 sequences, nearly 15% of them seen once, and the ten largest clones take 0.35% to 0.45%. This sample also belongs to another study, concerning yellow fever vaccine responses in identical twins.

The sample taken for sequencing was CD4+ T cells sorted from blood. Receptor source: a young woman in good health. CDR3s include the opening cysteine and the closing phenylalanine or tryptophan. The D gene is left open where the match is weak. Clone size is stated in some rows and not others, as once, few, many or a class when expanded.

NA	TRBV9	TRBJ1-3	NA	TGTGCCAGCAGCGTAGGCCGCGGGTATTTGGGAAACACCATATATTTT	CASSVGRGYLGNTIYF
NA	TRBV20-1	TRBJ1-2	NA	TGCAGTGCTAACGACGGATCTAGAGGCTACACCTTC	CSANDGSRGYTF
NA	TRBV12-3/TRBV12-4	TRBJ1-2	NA	TGTGCCAGCACTTTAGGGCGGGCAGGGGCAAACTATGGCTACACCTTC	CASTLGRAGANYGYTF
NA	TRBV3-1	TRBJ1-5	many	TGTGCCAGCAGCCCAAAGGAGGGATCTCAGCCCCAGCATTTT	CASSPKEGSQPQHF
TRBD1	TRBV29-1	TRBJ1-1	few	TGCAGCGTCAGACAGGGAGGGATGAACACTGAAGCTTTCTTT	CSVRQGGMNTEAFF
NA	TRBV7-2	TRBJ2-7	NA	TGTGCCAGCAGCTTAGAAGGGGGGGCTAACTCCTACGAGCAGTACTTC	CASSLEGGANSYEQYF
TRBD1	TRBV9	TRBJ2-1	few	TGTGCCAGCAGCCCCCGCGACAGGGCCTATGAGCAGTTCTTC	CASSPRDRAYEQFF
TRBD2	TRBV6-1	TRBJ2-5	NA	TGTGCCAGCAGAGGTAGCGGGGGGGCCGGAGAGACCCAGTACTTC	CASRGSGGAGETQYF
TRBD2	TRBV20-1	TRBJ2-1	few	TGCAGTGCGAAGGGACTAGCCAACTCCTACAATGAGCAGTTCTTC	CSAKGLANSYNEQFF
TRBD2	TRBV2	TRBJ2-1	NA	TGTGCCAGCAAGGGAGGGGTCCGGGGTTACAATGAGCAGTTCTTC	CASKGGVRGYNEQFF
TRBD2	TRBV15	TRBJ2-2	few	TGTGCCACCAGATCCCTAGCGGGGGGCCAAGGCGGGGAGCTGTTTTTT	CATRSLAGGQGGELFF
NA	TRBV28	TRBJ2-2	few	TGTGCCAGCAGGACCCGGGGTGGATTCACCGGGGAGCTGTTTTTT	CASRTRGGFTGELFF
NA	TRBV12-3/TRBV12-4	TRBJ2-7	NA	TGTGCCAGCAGTGAGGTACATTACGAGCAGTACTTC	CASSEVHYEQYF
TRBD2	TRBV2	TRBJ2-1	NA	TGTGCCAGCAGTGTAGCACCGGGACTAGCGAAGAATGAGCAGTTCTTC	CASSVAPGLAKNEQFF
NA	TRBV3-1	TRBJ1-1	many	TGTGCCAGCAGCCAAGTGTGGAACACTGAAGCTTTCTTT	CASSQVWNTEAFF
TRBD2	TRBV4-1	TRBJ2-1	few	TGCGCCAGCAGCCGCCTAGCGGAGATCTCCTACAATGAGCAGTTCTTC	CASSRLAEISYNEQFF
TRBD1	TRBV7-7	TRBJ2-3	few	TGTGCCAGCAGCTTAGCGGACAGGAACACAGATACGCAGTATTTT	CASSLADRNTDTQYF
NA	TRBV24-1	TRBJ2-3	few	TGTGCCACCAGTGACACCGGGACCACAGATACGCAGTATTTT	CATSDTGTTDTQYF
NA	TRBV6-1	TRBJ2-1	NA	TGTGCCAGCAGTGAATTCGGCGGGAAGGGGTTATCGAAGGACAATGAGCAGTTCTTC	CASSEFGGKGLSKDNEQFF
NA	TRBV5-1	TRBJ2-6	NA	TGCGCCAGCAGCTTGGTTATGGGCTCTGGGGCCAACGTCCTGACTTTC	CASSLVMGSGANVLTF
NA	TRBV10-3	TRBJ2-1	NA	TGTGCCATCAGTGGAGGGGATGAGCAGTTCTTC	CAISGGDEQFF
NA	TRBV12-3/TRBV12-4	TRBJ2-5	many	TGTGCCAGCAGTTTATTCCAGCAAGAGACCCAGTACTTC	CASSLFQQETQYF
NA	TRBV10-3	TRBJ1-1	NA	TGTGCCATCAGCTCCCCTACCACTGAAGCTTTCTTT	CAISSPTTEAFF
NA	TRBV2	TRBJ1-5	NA	TGTGCCAGCAGTGGTACTTCCAATCAGCCCCAGCATTTT	CASSGTSNQPQHF
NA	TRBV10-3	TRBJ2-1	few	TGTGCCATCAGCACCGGGGCCGTGGGAAATGAGCAGTTCTTC	CAISTGAVGNEQFF
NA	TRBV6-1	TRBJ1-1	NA	TGTGCCAGCAGTGAGTTCAGAATGAACACTGAAGCTTTCTTT	CASSEFRMNTEAFF
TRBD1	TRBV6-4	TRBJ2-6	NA	TGTGCCAGCAGACCAACAGGGGGCTATGGGGCCAACGTCCTGACTTTC	CASRPTGGYGANVLTF